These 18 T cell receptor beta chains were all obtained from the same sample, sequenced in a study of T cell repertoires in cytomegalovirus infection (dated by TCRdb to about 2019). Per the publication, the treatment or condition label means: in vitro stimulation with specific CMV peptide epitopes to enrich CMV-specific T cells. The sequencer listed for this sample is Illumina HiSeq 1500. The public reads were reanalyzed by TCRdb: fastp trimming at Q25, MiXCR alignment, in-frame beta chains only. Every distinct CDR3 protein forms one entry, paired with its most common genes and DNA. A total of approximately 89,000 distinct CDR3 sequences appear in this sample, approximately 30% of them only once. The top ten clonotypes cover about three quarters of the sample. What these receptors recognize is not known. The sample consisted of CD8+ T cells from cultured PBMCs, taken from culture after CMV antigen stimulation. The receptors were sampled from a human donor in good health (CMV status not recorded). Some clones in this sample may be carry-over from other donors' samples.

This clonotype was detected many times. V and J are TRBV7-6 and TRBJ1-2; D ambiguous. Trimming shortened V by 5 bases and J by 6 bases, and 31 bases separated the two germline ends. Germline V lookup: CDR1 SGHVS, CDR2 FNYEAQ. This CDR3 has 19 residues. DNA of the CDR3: TGTGCCAGCAGCCGTTCTCCGGGGAGCACGGTTGGAGAAAGGGATGGCTACACCTTC. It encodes CASSRSPGSTVGERDGYTF.

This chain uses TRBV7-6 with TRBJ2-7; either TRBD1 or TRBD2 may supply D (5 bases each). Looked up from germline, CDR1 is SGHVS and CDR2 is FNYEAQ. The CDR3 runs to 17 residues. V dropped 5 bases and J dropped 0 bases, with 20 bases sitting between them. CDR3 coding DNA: TGTGCCAGCAGCCCCTACGACGGGACGGAGAGCTCCTACGAGCAGTACTTC. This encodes CASSPYDGTESSYEQYF.

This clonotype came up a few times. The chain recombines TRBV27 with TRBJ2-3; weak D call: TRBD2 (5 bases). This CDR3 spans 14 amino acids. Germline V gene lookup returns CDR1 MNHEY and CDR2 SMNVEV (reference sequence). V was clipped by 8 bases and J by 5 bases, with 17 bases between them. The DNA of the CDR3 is TGTGCCAGCGCGCGGGTGTCGCAAATAGATACGCAGTATTTT. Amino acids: CASARVSQIDTQYF.

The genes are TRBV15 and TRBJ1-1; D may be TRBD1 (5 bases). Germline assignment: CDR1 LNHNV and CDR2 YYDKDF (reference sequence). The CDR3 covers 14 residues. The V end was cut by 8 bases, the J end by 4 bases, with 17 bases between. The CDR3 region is CATSVGTLGTEAFF. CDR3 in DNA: TGTGCCACCTCCGTAGGGACCCTGGGCACTGAAGCTTTCTTT. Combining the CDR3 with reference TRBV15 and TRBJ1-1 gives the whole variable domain DAMVIQNPRYQVTQFGKPVTLSCSQTLNHNVMYWYQQKSSQAPKLLFHYYDKDFNNEADTPDNFQSRRPNTSFCFLDIRSPGLGDTAMYLCATSVGTLGTEAFFGQGTRLTVV.

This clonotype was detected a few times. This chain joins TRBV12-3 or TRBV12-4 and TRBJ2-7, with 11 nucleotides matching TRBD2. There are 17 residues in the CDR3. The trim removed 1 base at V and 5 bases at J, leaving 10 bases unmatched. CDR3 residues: CASSLVLAGGHSDEQYF. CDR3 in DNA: TGTGCCAGCAGTTTAGTGCTAGCGGGGGGTCACAGCGACGAGCAGTACTTC.

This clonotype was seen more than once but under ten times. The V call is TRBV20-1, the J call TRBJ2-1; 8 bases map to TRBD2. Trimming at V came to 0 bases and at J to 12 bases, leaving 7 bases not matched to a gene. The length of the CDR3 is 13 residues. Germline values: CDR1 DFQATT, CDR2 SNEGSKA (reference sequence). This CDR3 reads CSARDQAGDGQFF. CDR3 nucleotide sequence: TGCAGTGCTAGAGATCAAGCGGGGGATGGGCAGTTCTTC.

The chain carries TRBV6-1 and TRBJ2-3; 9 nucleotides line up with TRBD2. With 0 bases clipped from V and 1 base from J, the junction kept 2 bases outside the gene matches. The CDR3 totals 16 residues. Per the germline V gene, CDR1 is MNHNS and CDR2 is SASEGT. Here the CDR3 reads CASSEAWTSGTDTQYF. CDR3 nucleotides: TGTGCCAGCAGTGAAGCGTGGACTAGCGGCACAGATACGCAGTATTTT.

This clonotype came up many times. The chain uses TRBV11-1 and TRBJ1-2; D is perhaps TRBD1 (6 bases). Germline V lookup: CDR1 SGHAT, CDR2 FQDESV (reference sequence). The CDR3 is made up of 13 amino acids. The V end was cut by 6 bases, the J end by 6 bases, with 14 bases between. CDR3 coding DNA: TGTGCCAGCAGTTCAGGGGAATTACATGGCTACACCTTC. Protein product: CASSSGELHGYTF.

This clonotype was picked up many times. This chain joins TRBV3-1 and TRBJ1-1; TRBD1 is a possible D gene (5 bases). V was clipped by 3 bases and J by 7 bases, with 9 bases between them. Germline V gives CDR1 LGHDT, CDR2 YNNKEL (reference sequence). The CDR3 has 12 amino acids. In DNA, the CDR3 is TGTGCCAGCAGCCATGGGACGTTTGAAGCTTTCTTT. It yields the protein CASSHGTFEAFF.

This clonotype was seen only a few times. The CDR3 DNA follows: TGTGCCAGCACCGGACGTTCCTACGAGCAGTACTTC. The encoded protein is CASTGRSYEQYF. This rearrangement joins TRBV2 to TRBJ2-7; D call uncertain. Germline values: CDR1 SNHLY, CDR2 FYNNEI. The CDR3 runs to 12 residues. The V and J ends lost 7 bases and 1 base respectively, with 8 bases between them.

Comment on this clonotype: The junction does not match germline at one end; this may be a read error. CDR3 loop: CASSPDGRYEEYF. The CDR3 region has the DNA TGTGCCAGCAGCCCAGACGGACGGTACGAGGAGTACTTC. V usage is TRBV7-3 and J usage is TRBJ2-7; no reliable D call. There are 13 residues in the CDR3. CDR1 and CDR2 (germline): SGHTA, FQGTGA.

The CDR3 nucleotides are TGCGCCAGCGCTCGGGGAGGGGAAGGTAATAGTGGCTACACCTTC. Translation gives CASARGGEGNSGYTF. V gene TRBV4-1 combines with J gene TRBJ1-2; D is possibly TRBD1 (5 bases). V gave up 8 bases and J gave up 7 bases, with 23 bases separating them. Germline CDR1 and CDR2: MGHRA and YSYEKL. The CDR3 has 15 residues.

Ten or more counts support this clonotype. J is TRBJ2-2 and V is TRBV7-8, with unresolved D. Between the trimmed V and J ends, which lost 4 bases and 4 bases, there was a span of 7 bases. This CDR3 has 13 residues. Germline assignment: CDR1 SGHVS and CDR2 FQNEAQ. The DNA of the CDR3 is TGTGCCAGCAGCTCCCGTGGCACCGGGGAGCTGTTTTTT. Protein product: CASSSRGTGELFF.

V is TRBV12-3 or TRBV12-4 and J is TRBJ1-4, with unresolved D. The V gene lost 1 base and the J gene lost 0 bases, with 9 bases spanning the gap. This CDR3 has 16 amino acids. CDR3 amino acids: CASSLGSRSTNEKLFF. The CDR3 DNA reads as TGTGCCAGCAGTTTAGGTTCCCGATCAACTAATGAAAAACTGTTTTTT.

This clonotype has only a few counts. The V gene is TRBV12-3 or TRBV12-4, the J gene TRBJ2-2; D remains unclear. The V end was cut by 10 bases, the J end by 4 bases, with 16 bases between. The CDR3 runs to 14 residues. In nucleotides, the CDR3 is TGTGCCACCAGGTGGGCAGGCGGCACCGGGGAGCTGTTTTTT. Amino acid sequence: CATRWAGGTGELFF.

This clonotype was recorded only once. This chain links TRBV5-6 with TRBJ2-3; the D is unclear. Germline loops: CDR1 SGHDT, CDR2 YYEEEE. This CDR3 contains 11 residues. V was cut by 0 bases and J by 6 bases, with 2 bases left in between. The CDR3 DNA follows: TGTGCCAGCAGCTTGGACGATACGCAGTATTTT. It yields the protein CASSLDDTQYF.

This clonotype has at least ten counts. The CDR3 DNA follows: TGTGCCAGCAGCTTAGGTCGTTGGGGGAACACTGAAGCTTTCTTT. Amino acids: CASSLGRWGNTEAFF. The genes are TRBV7-6 and TRBJ1-1; no clear D. The V gene's germline CDR1 is SGHVS and CDR2 FNYEAQ. The CDR3 loop spans 15 amino acids. Trimming pared 1 base from V and 1 base from J, leaving 10 bases between.

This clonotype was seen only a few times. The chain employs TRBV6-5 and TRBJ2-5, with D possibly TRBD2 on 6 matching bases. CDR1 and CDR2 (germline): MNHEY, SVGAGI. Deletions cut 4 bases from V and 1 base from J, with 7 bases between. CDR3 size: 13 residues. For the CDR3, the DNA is TGTGCCAGCAGTTGGACTATCCAAGAGACCCAGTACTTC. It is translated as CASSWTIQETQYF.